This is a list of T cell receptor beta chains from one sample in a study of read filtering for tumor transcriptome and immune sequencing. TCRdb itself ran the reads through MiXCR, one entry per CDR3 protein. The sample records over 45,000 distinct CDR3 sequences, 20% to 25% being singletons. Source material: a population of CD138-negative cells sorted from bone marrow. The source of these receptors is a donor at least 40 years old with multiple myeloma. Both conserved end residues are trimmed from each CDR3. Clone sizes are given selectively: once, few, many, or a class where the clone is expanded.

ASRLISGNGELF,-,TRBV11-2,TRBJ2-2
ASSPMGSGSSYNEQF,large,TRBV9,TRBJ2-1
ASSLGAGGNQPQH,many,TRBV12-3/TRBV12-4,TRBJ1-5
VSSQISREQY,-,TRBV3-1,TRBJ2-7
ASSRRGQGVTGELF,many,TRBV5-4,TRBJ2-2
ASSQDGGETQY,many,TRBV3-1,TRBJ2-5
SAEGDGLNTEAF,many,TRBV20-1,TRBJ1-1
ASSVAQLNTGELF,-,TRBV9,TRBJ2-2
SVVGGRRPYQETQY,many,TRBV29-1,TRBJ2-5
ASSEEQGNQPQH,-,TRBV25-1,TRBJ1-5
ASSLGLAGKETQY,many,TRBV11-2,TRBJ2-5
ATMSGTDTQY,many,TRBV6-5,TRBJ2-3
ASSYRTGISYEQY,many,TRBV10-2,TRBJ2-7
ASSQNRRTGGLYEQY,many,TRBV19,TRBJ2-7
ATSERQGGTETQY,many,TRBV24-1,TRBJ2-5
ASSLAGTYNEQF,many,TRBV5-1,TRBJ2-1
SARGTANTGELF,many,TRBV20-1,TRBJ2-2
ASSSQGRLF,-,TRBV7-9,TRBJ1-4
SAAQGYEQY,-,TRBV29-1,TRBJ2-7
ASRRQASAHEQY,many,TRBV6-1,TRBJ2-7
ANRGPNPWQPQH,-,TRBV28,TRBJ1-5
ASSQGPFEGMYGYT,-,TRBV4-1,TRBJ1-2
AISISTGTGLLEQY,many,TRBV10-3,TRBJ2-7
ASTGQGVPGELF,many,TRBV6-2/TRBV6-3,TRBJ2-2
ASRADRGDEKLF,many,TRBV2,TRBJ1-4
SARGQGGSNQPQH,few,TRBV20-1,TRBJ1-5
ATSDPRGEGTGELF,many,TRBV24-1,TRBJ2-2
ASTLRGQGKTEAF,-,TRBV12-3/TRBV12-4,TRBJ1-1
SAPGLAGGLGETQY,-,TRBV20-1,TRBJ2-5
ASRQAPLSYNEQF,medium-sized,TRBV4-1,TRBJ2-1
ASSQDRNYGYT,-,TRBV7-8,TRBJ1-2
SARDPVVGDTQY,many,TRBV20-1,TRBJ2-3
ASSQPNTDTQY,many,TRBV3-1,TRBJ2-3
AISESRGMNTEAF,many,TRBV10-3,TRBJ1-1
ASSSRTSGTNNEQF,few,TRBV7-8,TRBJ2-1
ASSAQGARGYT,few,TRBV2,TRBJ1-2
ASSESGRLAGDPEQY,many,TRBV10-1,TRBJ2-7
ASSLVILAGGYPEQF,many,TRBV7-9,TRBJ2-1
SASARPSGANVLT,many,TRBV20-1,TRBJ2-6
ASSLPGGGLNTEAF,many,TRBV7-9,TRBJ1-1
ASSLAFRGAAEQF,many,TRBV7-9,TRBJ2-1
ASSRTDVLYEQY,few,TRBV19,TRBJ2-7
ATSDPGQGITSSYNEQF,many,TRBV24-1,TRBJ2-1
ASIGGDATNEKLF,-,TRBV2,TRBJ1-4
ASSQDFRDRF,medium-sized,TRBV3-1,TRBJ2-1
ASSLGRLNEQF,many,TRBV13,TRBJ2-1
ASSLRSGGNQPQH,-,TRBV12-3/TRBV12-4,TRBJ1-5
ASSASGPRYISSYYEQF,-,TRBV28,TRBJ2-1
SARDTRTGAYGYT,few,TRBV20-1,TRBJ1-2
AISEGTGFNQPQH,-,TRBV10-3,TRBJ1-5
ASSSWYEQY,many,TRBV12-3/TRBV12-4,TRBJ2-7
ASSLVGAAGTQY,many,TRBV7-9,TRBJ2-3
ASSFSQAGEQY,many,TRBV27,TRBJ2-7
ASRLRDRPYNEQF,-,TRBV28,TRBJ2-1
ASSEGQGNSPLH,many,TRBV5-1,TRBJ1-6